The 24 T cell receptor beta chains in this list originate from one sample, sequenced in a study of T cell responses to AZD1222 COVID-19 vaccine. Clones were sequenced by immunoSEQ multiplex PCR, and TCRdb holds only the in-frame ones, with some missing. Counted here are roughly 65,000 clones, about 88% occurring once; the ten biggest clones make up roughly 8%. Sequencing was performed on peripheral blood, taken on day 0 of AZD1222 vaccination. Receptors were obtained from an adult in good health.

Regarding this clone: In the same sample, other DNA sequences code for this CDR3. This chain joins TRBV18 and TRBJ2-7; 10 bases agree with TRBD2. This CDR3 has 15 residues. Germline values: CDR1 KGHSH, CDR2 LQKENI. V gave up 3 bases and J gave up 2 bases; unmatched junction bases: 4. The CDR3 sequence is CASSPRTSGAYEQYF. CDR3 nucleotide sequence: TGTGCCAGCTCACCCCGGACTAGCGGCGCCTACGAGCAGTACTTC.

The chain carries TRBV5-4 and TRBJ1-3; D is ambiguous. Germline V gene data show CDR1 as SGHNT and CDR2 as YYREEE (reference sequence). CDR3 size: 14 residues. The V gene lost 0 bases and the J gene lost 4 bases, with 8 bases spanning the gap. CDR3 loop: CASSLAGRGNTIYF. CDR3 DNA sequence: TGTGCCAGCAGCTTGGCCGGCAGGGGAAACACCATATATTTT.

Concerning this clone itself: A read error may produce the germline difference seen at one junction end. The chain is built from TRBV24-1 and TRBJ2-1, with 7 bases lining up with TRBD2. Germline loops: CDR1 KGHDR, CDR2 SFDVKD. This CDR3 region has 15 residues. This CDR3 is CASSGAGSSYNEQFF. In DNA, the CDR3 is TGTGCCTCCAGTGGAGCGGGAAGCTCCTACAATGAGCAGTTCTTC.

This clone is labeled medium-sized (0.01 to 0.1%). This sequence joins TRBV4-3 and TRBJ2-1; 7 nucleotides agree with TRBD1. In germline, CDR1 is LGHNA, CDR2 YSLEER. V was pared by 0 bases and J by 1 base, with 3 bases of the junction left unmatched. CDR3 length equals 16 residues. The CDR3: CASSQDSGGSYNEQFF. The CDR3 coding sequence is TGCGCCAGCAGCCAAGATTCAGGGGGATCCTACAATGAGCAGTTCTTC.

This clone was seen a handful of times. The CDR3 reads CASSLAVGTDEQYF. The CDR3 DNA is TGCGCCAGCAGCTTGGCCGTCGGGACGGACGAGCAGTACTTC. This chain uses TRBV5-1 with TRBJ2-7; D could derive from TRBD1 or TRBD2 (5 bases each). V lost 0 bases to trimming and J lost 5 bases, with 12 bases between them. This CDR3 spans 14 amino acids. CDR1 is SGHRS, CDR2 YFSETQ, per germline.

The chain carries TRBV30 and TRBJ2-3; no firm D call. Germline lookup yields CDR1 GTSNPN and CDR2 SVGIG (reference sequence). CDR3 size: 15 residues. V shed 1 base and J shed 2 bases, with 13 bases lying between them. CDR3 loop: CAWSEGQRSTDTQYF. DNA for the CDR3: TGTGCCTGGAGTGAAGGCCAACGTTCCACAGATACGCAGTATTTT.

The rearrangement joins TRBV13 to TRBJ1-2; a weak D match, TRBD1 (6 bases). V was shortened by 3 bases and J by 2 bases, with 10 bases between the two germline ends. The V gene's germline CDR1 is PRHDT and CDR2 FYEKMQ (reference sequence). The CDR3 extends over 14 amino acids. The CDR3 DNA is TGTGCCAGCAGCTTGGCTCAGGGGAACTATGGCTACACCTTC. Protein product: CASSLAQGNYGYTF.

The V gene is TRBV5-1, the J gene TRBJ2-3, with 13 bases matching TRBD2. Germline CDR1 reads SGHRS; CDR2 reads YFSETQ. CDR3 length: 16 amino acids. Trimming took 3 bases from V and 2 from J; bases not matched to a gene: 3. CDR3 in DNA: TGCGCCAGCAGCTCCGGGACTAGCGGGAACACAGATACGCAGTATTTT. Translation: CASSSGTSGNTDTQYF.

The chain joins TRBV24-1 to TRBJ1-5; D is perhaps TRBD1 (6 bases). Germline values: CDR1 KGHDR, CDR2 SFDVKD. The CDR3 loop spans 18 amino acids. Trimming pared 4 bases from V and 0 bases from J, leaving 18 bases between. The chain's CDR3 is CATSDSRLGQYSNQPQHF. The CDR3 DNA sequence: TGTGCCACCAGTGACTCCCGCCTTGGACAGTATAGCAATCAGCCCCAGCATTTT.

This chain uses TRBV4-1 with TRBJ1-5; TRBD1 aligns across 10 bases. CDR1 and CDR2 from the germline V gene are MGHRA and YSYEKL. CDR3 length: 19 amino acids. V was clipped by 4 bases and J by 6 bases; unmatched bases: 18. CDR3 in amino acids: CASSPKIGLGTGASQPQHF. As DNA, the CDR3 is TGCGCCAGCAGCCCTAAGATTGGGCTCGGGACAGGGGCGTCTCAGCCCCAGCATTTT.

The chain recombines TRBV2 with TRBJ1-5; D not resolved. CDR1 is SNHLY and CDR2 is FYNNEI in the germline V gene. The V end was cut by 2 bases, the J end by 0 bases, with 8 bases between. The CDR3 contains 15 residues. The chain's CDR3 is CASSEFLYSNQPQHF. The CDR3 DNA is TGTGCCAGCAGTGAATTTCTTTATAGCAATCAGCCCCAGCATTTT.

This clone showed up just once. This sequence joins TRBV14 and TRBJ1-3; maybe TRBD1 (5 bases). Looked up from germline, CDR1 is SGHDN and CDR2 is FVKESK. The CDR3 is 16 residues long. Trimming left V 4 bases short and J 0 bases short, with 13 bases between. CDR3 sequence reads: CASSPTVPFSGNTIYF. The CDR3 DNA reads as TGTGCCAGCAGCCCGACAGTACCCTTCTCTGGAAACACCATATATTTT.

This clone was detected only a few times. V and J are TRBV4-3 and TRBJ2-6; D gene ambiguous. V was cut by 0 bases and J by 0 bases, with 6 bases left in between. The CDR3 extends over 16 amino acids. CDR1 and CDR2 (germline): LGHNA, YSLEER. Written as DNA, the CDR3 is TGCGCCAGCAGCCAAGATACGGGCTCTGGGGCCAACGTCCTGACTTTC. Translated: CASSQDTGSGANVLTF.

The chain uses TRBV7-9 and TRBJ1-1, with a tentative D call TRBD1 (6 bases). Germline V CDR1 and CDR2: SEHNR, FQNEAQ (reference sequence). CDR3 size: 15 residues. V was shortened by 5 bases and J by 4 bases, with 17 bases between the two germline ends. CDR3 sequence (DNA): TGTGCCAGCAGCAAAACGGAGGGCAGGGGCACTGAAGCTTTCTTT. Its translation: CASSKTEGRGTEAFF.

The chain joins TRBV28 to TRBJ2-7; 10 bases align to TRBD2. The CDR3 loop spans 16 amino acids. After removal of 4 bases from V and 3 bases from J, the junction contained 9 bases not matched to a gene. CDR1 and CDR2 (germline): MDHEN, SYDVKM. In DNA form, the CDR3 reads TGTGCCAGCAGTTCTCTACTAGCGGGGACTCTCTACGAGCAGTACTTC. Translated, it gives CASSSLLAGTLYEQYF.

Only a few counts were recorded for this clone. The chain recombines TRBV13 with TRBJ2-3; D is unclear. From germline, CDR1 is PRHDT and CDR2 FYEKMQ (reference sequence). Between the trimmed V and J ends, which lost 5 bases and 0 bases, there was a span of 12 bases. The CDR3 spans 15 residues. The CDR3: CASSARLGSTDTQYF. The CDR3 DNA is TGTGCCAGCAGCGCCCGACTGGGTAGCACAGATACGCAGTATTTT. The full variable domain, with the rest looked up from reference TRBV13 and TRBJ2-3, is AAGVIQSPRHLIKEKRETATLKCYPIPRHDTVYWYQQGPGQDPQFLISFYEKMQSDKGSIPDRFSAQQFSDYHSELNMSSLELGDSALYFCASSARLGSTDTQYFGPGTRLTVL.

The gene calls are TRBV27 and TRBJ1-2; 11 positions match TRBD1. CDR1 and CDR2 (germline): MNHEY, SMNVEV (reference sequence). The CDR3 totals 15 residues. Unmatched junction bases numbered 11, after V lost 6 bases and J lost 8 bases. Written as DNA, the CDR3 is TGTGCCAGCAGGCAGACAGGACAGGGGGCAGGAGGCTACACCTTC. Protein sequence: CASRQTGQGAGGYTF.

Only a few counts were recorded for this clone. The V and J genes are TRBV5-6 and TRBJ1-2, with D tentatively TRBD1 (6 bases). The CDR3 sequence is 13 residues long. CDR1 SGHDT and CDR2 YYEEEE come from the germline V gene. V was trimmed by 1 base and J by 6 bases, leaving 10 bases between them. The CDR3 sequence is CASSLSGADGYTF. For the CDR3, the DNA is TGTGCCAGCAGCTTGTCGGGGGCAGATGGCTACACCTTC.

This chain uses TRBV24-1 with TRBJ2-1; TRBD1 matches at 10 bases. The V and J ends lost 9 bases and 8 bases, in that order; junction bases with no gene match: 9. The germline V gene encodes CDR1 KGHDR and CDR2 SFDVKD. This CDR3 contains 14 residues. For the CDR3, the DNA is TGTGCCACCTCGGCGTGGACAGGGGGTTATGAGCAGTTCTTC. Its translation is CATSAWTGGYEQFF.

The chain joins TRBV7-2 to TRBJ1-2; a possible D gene is TRBD1 (5 bases). Trimming left V 2 bases short and J 13 bases short, with 14 bases between. CDR3 length equals 12 residues. The germline V gene has CDR1 SGHTA and CDR2 FQGNSA. The CDR3 bases are TGTGCCAGCAGCTTATTCAGGGCCGCGGCCACCTTC. Translation gives CASSLFRAAATF.

The CDR3, as DNA: TGTGCCAGCAGTCCCCCTGTCTCCGTCTACGAGCAGTACTTC. Its protein product is CASSPPVSVYEQYF. This rearrangement joins TRBV28 to TRBJ2-7, with unresolved D. The V and J ends lost 5 bases and 3 bases respectively, with 14 bases between them. CDR1 and CDR2 from the germline V gene are MDHEN and SYDVKM. The CDR3 has 14 amino acids.

This sequence joins TRBV5-1 and TRBJ2-1; D perhaps matches TRBD1 (7 bases). Germline V CDR1 and CDR2: SGHRS, YFSETQ. Between the trimmed V and J ends, which lost 0 bases and 12 bases, there was a span of 10 bases. The CDR3 covers 12 residues. CDR3 protein: CASSLDQGGQFF. CDR3 in DNA: TGCGCCAGCAGCTTGGACCAGGGGGGGCAGTTCTTC.

This rearrangement joins TRBV10-3 to TRBJ2-3; 7 bases agree with TRBD1. CDR1 is ENHRY, CDR2 SYGVKD, per germline. V was pared by 4 bases and J by 4 bases, with 5 bases of the junction left unmatched. The CDR3 runs to 14 residues. The CDR3 DNA reads as TGTGCCATCAGTGTCGGGACAGTCCCAGATACGCAGTATTTT. Protein sequence: CAISVGTVPDTQYF.

The rearrangement links TRBV28 to TRBJ1-5; D gene unclear. The CDR3 loop spans 15 amino acids. V lost 5 bases to trimming and J lost 7 bases, with 18 bases between them. CDR1 is MDHEN and CDR2 is SYDVKM in the germline V gene. The CDR3 reads CASSSRGGKGQPQHF. CDR3 DNA sequence: TGTGCCAGCAGTAGCCGAGGAGGAAAGGGCCAGCCCCAGCATTTT.